This T cell receptor beta chain was sequenced for a study of cytomegalovirus exposure and HLA in healthy donors. Healthy people donating bone marrow made up the donors. For this clone: Its antigen is as yet unknown.

Both 60 Vbeta primers and 13 Jbeta primers went into the PCR. Some clones are missing from TCRdb's copy, which holds only in-frame ones; the method was immunoSEQ multiplex PCR. This table holds around 98,000 clones, roughly three quarters found once. Trimming shortened V by 4 bases and J by 0 bases, and 10 bases separated the two germline ends. Germline V gives CDR1 MNHNY, CDR2 SVGAGI (reference sequence). The CDR3 is made up of 14 amino acids. Study findings and constraints: A later analysis by the authors found several of the most significant clusters apparently linked to common viral pathogens. Rare TCR sequences dominated, though some public TCRs recurred in many donors. The study flagged about 150 TCR beta chains as cytomegalovirus-associated.

The sample comprised PBMCs. The TCR was taken from a woman between 40 and 55 years old in good health and CMV-seronegative. This rearrangement joins TRBV6-6 to TRBJ2-7; D is ambiguous. The CDR3 loop is CASSLTRNSYEQYF. The DNA for the CDR3 is TGTGCCAGCAGTTTGACAAGAAACTCCTACGAGCAGTACTTC.